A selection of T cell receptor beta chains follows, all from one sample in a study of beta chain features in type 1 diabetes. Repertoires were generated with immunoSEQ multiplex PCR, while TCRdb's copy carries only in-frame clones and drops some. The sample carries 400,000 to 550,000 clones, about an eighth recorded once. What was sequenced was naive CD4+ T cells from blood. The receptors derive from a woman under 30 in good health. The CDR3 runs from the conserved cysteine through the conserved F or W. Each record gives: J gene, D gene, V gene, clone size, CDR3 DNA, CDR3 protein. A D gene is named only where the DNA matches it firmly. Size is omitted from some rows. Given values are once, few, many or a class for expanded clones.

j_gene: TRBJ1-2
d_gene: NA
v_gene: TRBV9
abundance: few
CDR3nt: TGTGCCAGCAGCGTAGAACCCGTTGGAGTGTCAGGCCCCAACTATGGCTACACCTTC
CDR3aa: CASSVEPVGVSGPNYGYTF

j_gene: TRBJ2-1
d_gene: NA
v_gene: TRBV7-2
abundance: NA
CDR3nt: TGTGCCAGCAGCGCGGACATTTCCTACAATGAGCAGTTCTTC
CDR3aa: CASSADISYNEQFF

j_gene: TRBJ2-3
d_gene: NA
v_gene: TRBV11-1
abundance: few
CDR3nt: TGTGCCAGCAGCCCGGATACGCAGTATTTT
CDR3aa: CASSPDTQYF

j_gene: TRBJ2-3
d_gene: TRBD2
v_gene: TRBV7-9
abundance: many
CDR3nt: TGTGCCAGCAGCATACTAGCGAAGGCGCAGTATTTT
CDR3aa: CASSILAKAQYF

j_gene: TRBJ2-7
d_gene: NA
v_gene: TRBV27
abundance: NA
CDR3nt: TGTGCCACCATGGGGACGGAAAGCTTC
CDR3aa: CATMGTESF

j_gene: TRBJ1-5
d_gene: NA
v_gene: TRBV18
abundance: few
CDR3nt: TGTGCCAGCTCCGTCGACATCAACAATCAGCCCCAGCATTTT
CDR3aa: CASSVDINNQPQHF

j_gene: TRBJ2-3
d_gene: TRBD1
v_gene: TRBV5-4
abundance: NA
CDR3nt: TGTGCCAGCAGCGGACAGGCTCCGGGGAGCACAGATACGCAGTATTTT
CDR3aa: CASSGQAPGSTDTQYF

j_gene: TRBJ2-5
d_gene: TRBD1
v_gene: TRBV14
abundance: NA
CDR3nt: TGTGCCAGCAGCCCAAGACAGGGGGTCTGGGAGACCCAGTACTTC
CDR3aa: CASSPRQGVWETQYF

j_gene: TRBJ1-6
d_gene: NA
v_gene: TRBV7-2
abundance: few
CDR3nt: TGTGCCAGCAGCGCTAGGTCGGGAAACGGTTCACCCCTCCACTTT
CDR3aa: CASSARSGNGSPLHF

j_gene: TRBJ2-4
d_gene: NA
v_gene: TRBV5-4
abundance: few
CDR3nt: TGTGCCAGCAGCTTTTCGACCAGCAGGGCCAAAAACATTCAGTACTTC
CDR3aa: CASSFSTSRAKNIQYF

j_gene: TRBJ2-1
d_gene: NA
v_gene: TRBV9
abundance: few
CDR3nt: TGTGCCAGCAGCGTAGAGGGGAGGTCCTACAATGAGCAGTTCTTC
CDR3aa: CASSVEGRSYNEQFF

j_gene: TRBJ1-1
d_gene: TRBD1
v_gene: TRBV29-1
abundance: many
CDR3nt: TGCAGCGTTGCAACAGGGGAGTATGAAGCTTTCTTT
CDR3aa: CSVATGEYEAFF

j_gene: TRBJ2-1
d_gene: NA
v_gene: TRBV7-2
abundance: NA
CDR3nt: TGTGCCAGCAGCTTCGATCGGGCCGGCTACAATGAGCAGTTCTTC
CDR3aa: CASSFDRAGYNEQFF

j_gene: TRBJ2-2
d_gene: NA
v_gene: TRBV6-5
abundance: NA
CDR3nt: TGTGCCAGCAGAAACATAGGGCCCGGGGAGCTGTTTTTT
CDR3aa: CASRNIGPGELFF

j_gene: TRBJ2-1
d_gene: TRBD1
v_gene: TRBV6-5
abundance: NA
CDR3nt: TGTGCCAGCAGGCCGGGACAGATCTCCTACAATGAGCAGTTCTTC
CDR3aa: CASRPGQISYNEQFF

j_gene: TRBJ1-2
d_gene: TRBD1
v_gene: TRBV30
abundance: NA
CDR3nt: TGTGCCTGGAGGTCGGACAGGAACTATGGCTACACCTTC
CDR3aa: CAWRSDRNYGYTF

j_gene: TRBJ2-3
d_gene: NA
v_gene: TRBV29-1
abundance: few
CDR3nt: TGCAGCGCCGCCGCGGGGGCCACAGATACGCAGTATTTT
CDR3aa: CSAAAGATDTQYF

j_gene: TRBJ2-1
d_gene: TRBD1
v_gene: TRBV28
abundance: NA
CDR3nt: TGTGCCAGCAGTTTAACAGGGGGTAGGGTCAATGAGCAGTTCTTC
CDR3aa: CASSLTGGRVNEQFF

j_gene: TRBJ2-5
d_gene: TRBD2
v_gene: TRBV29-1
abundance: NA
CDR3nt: TGCAGCGTTGAATGGGGAGGCGGGAGGGCGAGGGAGACCCAGTACTTC
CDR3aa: CSVEWGGGRARETQYF

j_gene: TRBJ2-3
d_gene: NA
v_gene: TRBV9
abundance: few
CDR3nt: TGTGCCAGCAGACGAGGGAGCACAGATACGCAGTATTTT
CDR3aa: CASRRGSTDTQYF

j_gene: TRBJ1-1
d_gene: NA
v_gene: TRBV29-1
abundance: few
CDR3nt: TGCAGCGTTGAGTACAGGGCGAACACTGAAGCTTTCTTT
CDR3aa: CSVEYRANTEAFF

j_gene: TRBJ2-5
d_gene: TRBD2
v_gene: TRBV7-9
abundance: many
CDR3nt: TGTGCCAGCAGCTTAAGGCTAGCGGGGGGCCTCGAGACCCAGTACTTC
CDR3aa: CASSLRLAGGLETQYF

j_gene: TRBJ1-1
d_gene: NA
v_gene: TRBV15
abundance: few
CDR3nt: TGTGCCACCAGCAGAGCGAACAAAGGGAAGGGGACTGAAGCTTTCTTT
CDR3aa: CATSRANKGKGTEAFF

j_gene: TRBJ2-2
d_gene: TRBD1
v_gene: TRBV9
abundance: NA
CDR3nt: TGTGCCAGCAGCGTCGGACAGGGAGCCGGGGAGCTGTTTTTT
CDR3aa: CASSVGQGAGELFF

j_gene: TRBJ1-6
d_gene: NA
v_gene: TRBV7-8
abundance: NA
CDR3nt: TGTGCCAGCAGCTTAGCGCCTGAGGGTTCACCCCTCCACTTT
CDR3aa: CASSLAPEGSPLHF

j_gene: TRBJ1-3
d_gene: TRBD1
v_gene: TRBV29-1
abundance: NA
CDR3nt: TGCAGCGTGGCCGGGACAGCCTACTCTGGAAACACCATATATTTT
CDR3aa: CSVAGTAYSGNTIYF

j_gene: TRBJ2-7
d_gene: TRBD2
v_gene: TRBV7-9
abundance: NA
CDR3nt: TGTGCCAGCAGCTGGAGGACTAGCGGGTACGAGCAGTACTTC
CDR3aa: CASSWRTSGYEQYF

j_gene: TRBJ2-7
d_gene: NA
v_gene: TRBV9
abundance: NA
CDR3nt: TGTGCCAGCAGCGTTATTCCCAGCTCCTACGAGCAGTACTTC
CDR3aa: CASSVIPSSYEQYF

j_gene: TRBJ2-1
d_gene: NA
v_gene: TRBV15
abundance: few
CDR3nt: TGTGCCACCAGCAGTTTCGGTGTCCACAATGAGCAGTTCTTC
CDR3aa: CATSSFGVHNEQFF

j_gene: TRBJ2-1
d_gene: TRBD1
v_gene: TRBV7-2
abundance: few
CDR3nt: TGTGCCAGCAGCTTCGCCGGGACAGGGAGCGATGAGCAGTTCTTC
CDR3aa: CASSFAGTGSDEQFF

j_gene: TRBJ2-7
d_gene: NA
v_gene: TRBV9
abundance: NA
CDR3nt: TGTGCCAGCAGCGTAGAACCGTTCCTTAGCGCCTACGAGCAGTACTTC
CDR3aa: CASSVEPFLSAYEQYF

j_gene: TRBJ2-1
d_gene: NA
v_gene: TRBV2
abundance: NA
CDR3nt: TGTGCCAGCAGTGTCCGGGGTAACAATGAGCAGTTCTTC
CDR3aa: CASSVRGNNEQFF

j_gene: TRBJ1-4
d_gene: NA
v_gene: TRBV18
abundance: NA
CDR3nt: TGTGCCAGCTCACCAGCAGGCAGCGGGGCCTTAAATGAAAAACTGTTTTTT
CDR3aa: CASSPAGSGALNEKLFF

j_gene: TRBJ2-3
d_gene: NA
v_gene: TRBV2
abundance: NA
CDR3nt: TGTGCCAGCTCTCGGGAGAGCGCAGATACGCAGTATTTT
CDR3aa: CASSRESADTQYF

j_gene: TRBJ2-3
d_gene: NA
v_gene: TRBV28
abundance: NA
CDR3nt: TGTGCCAGCAGTTTACATCACGGAGGCACAGATACGCAGTATTTT
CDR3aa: CASSLHHGGTDTQYF

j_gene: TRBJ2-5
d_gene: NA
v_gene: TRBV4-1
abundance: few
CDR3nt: TGCGCCAGCAGCCAGACCACTAGGCGGGGACCACAAGAGACCCAGTACTTC
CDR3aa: CASSQTTRRGPQETQYF

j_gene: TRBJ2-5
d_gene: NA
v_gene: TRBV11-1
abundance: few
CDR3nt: TGTGCCAGCAGCTTATCAGGTCAAGAGACCCAGTACTTC
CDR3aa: CASSLSGQETQYF

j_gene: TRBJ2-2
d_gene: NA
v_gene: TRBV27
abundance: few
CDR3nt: TGTGCCAGCAGTCCGGGGCGCCGATCGAACACCGGGGAGCTGTTTTTT
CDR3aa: CASSPGRRSNTGELFF

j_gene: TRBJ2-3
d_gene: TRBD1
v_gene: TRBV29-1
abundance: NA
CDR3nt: TGCAGCGTTGTAGGGGGCTCAGATACGCAGTATTTT
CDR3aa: CSVVGGSDTQYF

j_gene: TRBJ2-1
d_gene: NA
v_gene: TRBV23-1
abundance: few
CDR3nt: TGCGCCAGCAGTAAAGATGTAAGGAATATCTACAATGAGCAGTTCTTC
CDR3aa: CASSKDVRNIYNEQFF

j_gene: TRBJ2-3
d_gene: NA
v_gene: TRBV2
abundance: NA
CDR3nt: TGTGCCAGCAGTGAATGGGTTGATACGCAGTATTTT
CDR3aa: CASSEWVDTQYF

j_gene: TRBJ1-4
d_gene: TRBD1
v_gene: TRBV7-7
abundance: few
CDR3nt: TGTGCCAGCAGCTCCTCAGGGGGTACAGGAAAACTGTTTTTT
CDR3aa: CASSSSGGTGKLFF

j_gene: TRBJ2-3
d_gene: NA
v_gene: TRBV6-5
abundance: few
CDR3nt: TGTGCCAGCAGGATTGACAGCACAGATACGCAGTATTTT
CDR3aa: CASRIDSTDTQYF

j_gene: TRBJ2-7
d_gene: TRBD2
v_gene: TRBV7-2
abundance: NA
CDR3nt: TGTGCCAGCAGCTCCCGACTAGCGGTTCGTGTTCCTTACGAGCAGTACTTC
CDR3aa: CASSSRLAVRVPYEQYF

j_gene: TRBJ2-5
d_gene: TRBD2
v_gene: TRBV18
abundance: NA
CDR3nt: TGTGCCAGCTCACTTGGACTAGCGGGAGTGGAGACCCAGTACTTC
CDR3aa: CASSLGLAGVETQYF

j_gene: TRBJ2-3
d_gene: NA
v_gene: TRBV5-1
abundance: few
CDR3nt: TGCGCCAGCAGCTTGACTAGCCCAACCACAGATACGCAGTATTTT
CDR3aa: CASSLTSPTTDTQYF

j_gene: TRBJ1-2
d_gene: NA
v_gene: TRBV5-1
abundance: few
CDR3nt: TGCGCCAGCAGCTTGCGATCAGGGGATGGCTACACCTTC
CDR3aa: CASSLRSGDGYTF

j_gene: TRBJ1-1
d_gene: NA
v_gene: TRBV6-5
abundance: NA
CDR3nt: TGTGCCAGCAGTTACGTCGGCGGTAAAGCGGGGACTGAAGCTTTCTTT
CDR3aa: CASSYVGGKAGTEAFF

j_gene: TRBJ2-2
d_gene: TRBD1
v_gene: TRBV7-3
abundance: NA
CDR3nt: TGTGCCAGCAGCTTATTGGGACAGGGGAACACCGGGGAGCTGTTTTTT
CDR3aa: CASSLLGQGNTGELFF

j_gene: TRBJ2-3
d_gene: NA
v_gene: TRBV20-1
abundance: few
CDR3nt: TGCAGTGCTAGACGGCAGTCAACGCAGTATTTT
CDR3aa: CSARRQSTQYF

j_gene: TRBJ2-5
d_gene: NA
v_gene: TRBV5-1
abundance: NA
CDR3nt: TGCGCCAGCAGCGAGGAGGGGGCAGAGACCCAGTACTTC
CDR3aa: CASSEEGAETQYF

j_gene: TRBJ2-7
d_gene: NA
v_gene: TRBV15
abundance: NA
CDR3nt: TGTGCCACCAGCAGTCGGGACTTCCACTCCTACGAGCAGTACTTC
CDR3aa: CATSSRDFHSYEQYF

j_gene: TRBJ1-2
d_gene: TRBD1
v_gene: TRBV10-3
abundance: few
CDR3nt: TGTGCCACCACCGGGACAGGGTATGGCTACACCTTC
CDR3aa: CATTGTGYGYTF

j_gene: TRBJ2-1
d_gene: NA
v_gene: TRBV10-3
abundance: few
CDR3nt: TGTGCCATCAGTGATGACAGGAGAACCAATGAGCAGTTCTTC
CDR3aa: CAISDDRRTNEQFF

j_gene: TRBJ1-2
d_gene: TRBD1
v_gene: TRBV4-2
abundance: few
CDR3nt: TGTGCCAGCAGCCAAGACGAGACAGGGGTCTATGGCTACACCTTC
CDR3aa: CASSQDETGVYGYTF